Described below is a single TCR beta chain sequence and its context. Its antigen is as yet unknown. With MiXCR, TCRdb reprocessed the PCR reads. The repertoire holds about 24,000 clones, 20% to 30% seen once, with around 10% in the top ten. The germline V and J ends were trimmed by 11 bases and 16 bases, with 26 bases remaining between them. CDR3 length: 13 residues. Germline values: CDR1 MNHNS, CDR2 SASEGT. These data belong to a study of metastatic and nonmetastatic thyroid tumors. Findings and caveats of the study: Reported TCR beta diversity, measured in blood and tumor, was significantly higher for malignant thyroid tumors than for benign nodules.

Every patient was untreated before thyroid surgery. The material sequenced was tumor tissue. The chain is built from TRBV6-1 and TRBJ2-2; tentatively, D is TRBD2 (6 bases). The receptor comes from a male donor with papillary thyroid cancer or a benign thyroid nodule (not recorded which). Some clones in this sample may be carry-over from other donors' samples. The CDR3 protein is CAPGERGTGDRFF. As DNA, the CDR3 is TGTGCCCCGGGGGAGCGCGGCACCGGGGATCGGTTTTTT.